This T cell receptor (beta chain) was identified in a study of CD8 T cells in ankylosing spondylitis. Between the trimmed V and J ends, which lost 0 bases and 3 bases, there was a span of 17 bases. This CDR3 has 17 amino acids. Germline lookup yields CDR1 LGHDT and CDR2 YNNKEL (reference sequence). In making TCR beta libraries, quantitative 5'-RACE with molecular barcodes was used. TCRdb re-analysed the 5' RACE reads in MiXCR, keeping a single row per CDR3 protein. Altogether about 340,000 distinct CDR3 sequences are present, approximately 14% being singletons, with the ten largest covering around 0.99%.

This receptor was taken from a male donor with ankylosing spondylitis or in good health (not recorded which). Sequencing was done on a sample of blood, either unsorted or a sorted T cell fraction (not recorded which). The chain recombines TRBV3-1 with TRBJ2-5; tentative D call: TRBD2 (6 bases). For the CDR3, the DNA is TGTGCCAGCAGCCAAGATAGGGCTAGCGATTTAAAAGAGACCCAGTACTTC. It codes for CASSQDRASDLKETQYF.